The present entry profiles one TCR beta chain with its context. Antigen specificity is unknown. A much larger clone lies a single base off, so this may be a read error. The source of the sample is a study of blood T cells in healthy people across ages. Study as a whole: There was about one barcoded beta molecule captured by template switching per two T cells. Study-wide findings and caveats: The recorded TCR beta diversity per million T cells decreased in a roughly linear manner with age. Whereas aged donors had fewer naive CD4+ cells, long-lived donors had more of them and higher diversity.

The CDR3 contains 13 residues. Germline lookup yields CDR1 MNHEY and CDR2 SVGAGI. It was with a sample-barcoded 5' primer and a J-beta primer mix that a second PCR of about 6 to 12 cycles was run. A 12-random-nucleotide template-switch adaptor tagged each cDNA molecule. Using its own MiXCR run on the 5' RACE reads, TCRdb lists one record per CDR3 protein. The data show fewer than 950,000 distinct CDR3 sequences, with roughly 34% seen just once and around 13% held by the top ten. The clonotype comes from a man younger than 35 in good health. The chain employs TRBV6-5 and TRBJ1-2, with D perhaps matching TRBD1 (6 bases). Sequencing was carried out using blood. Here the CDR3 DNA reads TGTACCAGCAGCCCACAGGGATCGCGCGGCTACACCTTC. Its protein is CTSSPQGSRGYTF.